This T cell receptor beta chain was identified in a study of early T cells in non-severe SARS-CoV-2 infection. Unique molecular identifiers were affixed to single, distinct cDNA molecules. TCRdb redid the calling of the 5' RACE reads with MiXCR, one entry per CDR3 protein. The sample carries 50,000 or so distinct CDR3 sequences, 12% recorded once. The CDR3 totals 13 residues. Germline assignment: CDR1 DFQATT and CDR2 SNEGSKA (reference sequence). The V segment lost 1 base and the J segment 3 bases; nucleotides outside the gene matches: 2. The chain is built from TRBV20-1 and TRBJ1-2; TRBD1 agrees at 7 bases. The receptor was derived from an adult who was a healthcare worker with PCR-confirmed SARS-CoV-2 infection or an uninfected control (not recorded which). The sequencing input was whole blood. The CDR3 DNA reads TGCAGTGCTAGAGGACAGGGAGACTATGGCTACACCTTC. It yields the protein CSARGQGDYGYTF.